This T cell receptor beta chain stems from a study of blood T cell repertoires in COVID-19. Overall study: COVID-19 samples from acute and convalescent phases originated in the United States, Italy and Spain. Sources were T cells, B-cell-depleted T cells, or PBMCs; the material itself was cDNA or gDNA.

This CDR3 region has 15 residues. Germline V gene sequence: CDR1 MNHEY, CDR2 SMNVEV (reference sequence). V lost 1 base to trimming and J lost 6 bases; unmatched junction nucleotides: 4. In the original analysis: Researchers report that nucleated cell counts were estimated from reference gene primer amplification. Repertoires were generated with immunoSEQ multiplex PCR, while TCRdb's copy carries only in-frame clones and drops some. The D gene and trimming were derived from the DNA, and the V and J assignments and clone size from that table. The table lists approximately 97,000 clones, approximately 81% of them singletons. In this sample, this clone turned up once.

Sequenced input: peripheral blood. The V and J genes are TRBV27 and TRBJ1-2; 11 bases map to TRBD1. This TCR was sampled from a man older than 75 with acute or convalescent COVID-19. The CDR3 sequence is CASSLWRDRGDGYTF. The CDR3 nucleotides read TGTGCCAGCAGTTTATGGAGGGACAGGGGGGATGGCTACACCTTC.